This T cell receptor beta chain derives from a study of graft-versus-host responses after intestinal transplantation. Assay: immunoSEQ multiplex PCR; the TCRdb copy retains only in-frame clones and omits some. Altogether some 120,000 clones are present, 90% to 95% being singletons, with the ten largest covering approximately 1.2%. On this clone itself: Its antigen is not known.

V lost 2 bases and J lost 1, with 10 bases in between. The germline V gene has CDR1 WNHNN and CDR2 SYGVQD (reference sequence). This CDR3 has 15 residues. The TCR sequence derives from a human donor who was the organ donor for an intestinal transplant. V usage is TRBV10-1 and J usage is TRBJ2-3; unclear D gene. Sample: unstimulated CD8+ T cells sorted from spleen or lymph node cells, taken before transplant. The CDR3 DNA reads TGCGCCAGCAGTGAGGCGAGGTCCCGCACAGATACGCAGTATTTT. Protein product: CASSEARSRTDTQYF.